This TCR beta chain was identified in a study of Ad26.COV2.S vaccination and SARS-CoV-2 variants. On the study more broadly: Intramuscular Ad26.COV2.S doses were given once or twice, 56 days apart.

Stated treatment: about 20 received Ad26.COV2.S at low or high dose, single or two shots; about 5 received placebo; per-sample allocation not given. Sampling was performed 63 days after the first vaccine or placebo injection. Donation was by an adult aged 18-55 years who was in Boston. The CDR3 runs 18 residues. Germline assignment: CDR1 SGDLS and CDR2 YYNGEE. V shed 4 bases and J 0 bases; nucleotides not matched to a gene: 12. This table comes from immunoSEQ multiplex PCR, and its TCRdb copy is limited to in-frame clones, with some not included. The sample has 440,000 or so clones, less than 95% seen once.

The chain joins TRBV9 to TRBJ2-1; 8 positions match TRBD1. This receptor was taken from a person aged 18 to 65 who received the Ad26.COV2.S COVID-19 vaccine or a placebo. The input for sequencing was peripheral blood, taken in a trial of Ad26.COV2.S vaccine versus placebo. The CDR3 DNA follows: TGTGCCAGCAGCCCTAGACGGGATCAGGGGGCCTCCTACAATGAGCAGTTCTTC. This translates into CASSPRRDQGASYNEQFF.